The 3 T cell receptor beta chains in this list originate from one sample, sequenced in a study of T cell repertoires in cytomegalovirus infection. TCRdb reprocessed the reads with MiXCR, giving one entry per CDR3 protein. The top ten hold under 2% of the sample, which has 200,000 to 300,000 distinct CDR3 sequences, 10% to 15% seen once. Specimen: PBMCs. The origin of the receptors is a human donor in good health (CMV status not recorded). Some clones in this sample may be carry-over from other donors' samples.

This clonotype has a count of ten or more. The rearrangement joins TRBV30 to TRBJ1-5, with TRBD1 as a possible D gene (6 bases). This CDR3 region has 15 residues. V was clipped by 3 bases and J by 4 bases, with 16 bases between them. CDR1 and CDR2 from the germline V gene are GTSNPN and SVGIG (reference sequence). CDR3 loop: CAWSRGGVWNQPQHF. In nucleotides, the CDR3 is TGTGCCTGGAGCAGAGGGGGGGTCTGGAATCAGCCCCAGCATTTT.

This clonotype was counted at least ten times. This chain links TRBV19 with TRBJ2-3, with a tentative D call TRBD2 (7 bases). From germline, CDR1 is LNHDA and CDR2 SQIVND (reference sequence). Trimming shortened V by 3 bases and J by 2 bases, and 12 bases separated the two germline ends. The CDR3 extends over 15 amino acids. The CDR3 spells CASSMGGANTDTQYF. The CDR3 nucleotides read TGTGCCAGTAGTATGGGGGGGGCCAACACAGATACGCAGTATTTT.

This clonotype was recorded at least ten times. This chain uses TRBV7-2 with TRBJ1-2, with TRBD1 matching 7 bases. Germline CDR1 and CDR2: SGHTA and FQGNSA. This CDR3 spans 17 amino acids. V lost 4 bases, J lost 5 bases, and 16 bases stayed unmatched. The CDR3 nucleotides are TGTGCCAGCAGCTCGGTGACAGGGTGGGCCGAGAGTTATGGCTACACCTTC. Residues: CASSSVTGWAESYGYTF.